This T cell receptor beta chain came from a study of siplizumab effects on memory and regulatory T cells. The CDR3 totals 17 residues. Trimming removed 4 bases at V and 0 bases at J, with 18 bases between. Germline CDR1 reads MNHNS; CDR2 reads SASEGT. A remark on this clone: Antigen unknown.

Study-wide points: Naive versus memory phenotype went unassigned for roughly 75-97% of proliferating CD4+ or CD8+ clones.

This table comes from immunoSEQ multiplex PCR, and its TCRdb copy is limited to in-frame clones, with some not included. The repertoire holds approximately 68,000 clones, with around 90% as singletons. The rearrangement links TRBV6-1 to TRBJ1-1; a weak D match, TRBD1 (6 bases). This sequence originates from a human donor in good health. Material for sequencing was CD8+ T cells sorted from blood. The CDR3 nucleotides are TGTGCCAGCAGTGTGTTAGGGGGAATCCTCATGAACACTGAAGCTTTCTTT. This gives the protein CASSVLGGILMNTEAFF.